This T cell receptor beta chain came from a study of blood T cell repertoires in COVID-19. Study-level background: COVID-19 samples from acute and convalescent phases originated in the United States, Italy and Spain. From T cells, B-cell-depleted T cells, or PBMCs came the material, which was cDNA or gDNA.

As handled by the study authors: Amplifying reference gene primers gave estimates of nucleated cell counts. Using immunoSEQ multiplex PCR, the repertoire was profiled, and TCRdb retains in-frame clones only, with some absent. V, J and clone size are taken as reported in that table, and D and trimming were inferred from the DNA itself. The table records 200,000 or so clones, around 85% of them present only once. Participants came from about two dozen US areas, aged about 18 to 95 years. Source material: PBMCs or T cells enriched from blood (not recorded which). The receptor was derived from a woman in her thirties or forties with acute COVID-19.

CDR3: CASSAWTSGIADTQYF. The CDR3, as DNA: TGTGCCAGTAGTGCTTGGACTAGCGGGATAGCAGATACGCAGTATTTT. The J gene is TRBJ2-3, the V gene TRBV19; 12 positions agree with TRBD2. V lost 5 bases, J lost 4 bases, and 7 bases stayed unmatched. CDR3 length: 16 residues. Per germline, CDR1 LNHDA and CDR2 SQIVND (reference sequence).